Sequencing of this T cell receptor beta chain was carried out in a study of immune evolution from preneoplasia to lung adenocarcinoma. Between the mid-2010s and the late 2010s, patients underwent resection in Japan or China. Measured with immunoSEQ multiplex PCR; TCRdb has only the in-frame clones, and not every one. This sample yields under 15,000 clones, of which more than 75% are seen a single time; 3.5% to 4% belongs to the top ten. V gave up 1 base and J gave up 6 bases; unmatched junction bases: 12. CDR3 size: 18 residues. Germline CDR1 reads SGHAT; CDR2 reads FQNNGV. The sample consisted of FFPE tissue from an adenomatous hyperplasia lung lesion. Subset in this sample: atypical adenomatous hyperplasia (AAH), lung preneoplasia. The rearrangement uses TRBV11-2 and TRBJ2-1; 10 nucleotides line up with TRBD1. The receptor was derived from a person between 45 and 75 years old with lung adenocarcinoma. In DNA form, the CDR3 reads TGTGCCAGCAGCTTAGTGATTTCGGGACAGGGGACGTTCAATGAGCAGTTCTTC. This encodes CASSLVISGQGTFNEQFF.